This T cell receptor (beta chain) came from a study of T cell responses to AZD1222 COVID-19 vaccine. Study as a whole: Some second doses came at about 4 weeks and others at about 12 weeks; these were pooled.

Here immunoSEQ multiplex PCR was the method, and the copy in TCRdb shows in-frame clones only, minus some. This sample carries about 99,000 clones, roughly 92% of them seen once, and the ten largest clones take roughly 13%. A note on this clone: Its target is not known.

Trimming removed 2 bases from V and 5 bases from J, with 10 bases in between. The CDR3 sequence is 13 residues long. In germline, CDR1 is SGDLS, CDR2 YYNGEE. Study-level findings and limits: Spike-specific TCR breadth and depth grew following two AZD1222 doses. Nearly half of unique spike-specific TCRs reportedly avoided B.1.351 and B.1.1.7 mutated regions. White British ancestry dominated among donors, who included more females, and clonal diversity was possibly underestimated.

This TCR came from an adult in good health. The starting material was peripheral blood, obtained on day 0 of AZD1222 vaccination. The chain recombines TRBV9 with TRBJ1-1; D gene uncertain. The CDR3: CASSVSSSTEAFF. CDR3 DNA sequence: TGTGCCAGCAGCGTTTCATCATCGACTGAAGCTTTCTTT.